This entry lists 7 T cell receptor beta chains sequenced from one sample in a study of CD8 T cells in ankylosing spondylitis. From the 5' RACE reads, TCRdb called clonotypes with MiXCR, one entry per CDR3 protein. The sample contains some 350,000 distinct CDR3 sequences, about 15% of which appear only once. Source material: blood, either unsorted or a sorted T cell fraction (not recorded which). Source of these receptors: a male donor with ankylosing spondylitis or in good health (not recorded which).

This clonotype was observed a handful of times. The chain uses TRBV12-3 or TRBV12-4 and TRBJ1-2; 7 nucleotides agree with TRBD1. Trimming at V came to 3 bases and at J to 0 bases, leaving 7 bases not matched to a gene. This CDR3 is built from 16 residues. CDR3 DNA: TGTGCCAGCAGTTTTCACAGGGGTCTAGCTAACTATGGCTACACCTTC. As protein: CASSFHRGLANYGYTF.

This clonotype appeared a few times. The CDR3 DNA is TGTGCCAGCAGCAAGGGGGACTATCAAGAGACCCAGTACTTC. This translates into CASSKGDYQETQYF. The rearrangement links TRBV21-1 to TRBJ2-5; the table's TRBD1 call for D was not verified on the DNA. TRBV21-1 is a listed pseudogene. CDR3 length: 14 amino acids.

The table lists this clonotype with a few counts. V and J are TRBV9 and TRBJ2-5, with D possibly TRBD1 on 6 matching bases. From germline, CDR1 is SGDLS and CDR2 YYNGEE. The V gene lost 1 base and the J gene lost 4 bases, with 14 bases spanning the gap. CDR3 length: 15 residues. The CDR3 protein is CASSVRAQGIETQYF. As DNA, the CDR3 is TGTGCCAGCAGCGTAAGGGCCCAGGGGATAGAGACCCAGTACTTC.

This clonotype was detected a few times. The J gene is TRBJ2-7, the V gene TRBV3-1; perhaps TRBD2 as D (5 bases). V was shortened by 1 base and J by 7 bases, with 11 bases between the two germline ends. Germline V gene data show CDR1 as LGHDT and CDR2 as YNNKEL (reference sequence). This CDR3 spans 13 amino acids. CDR3 region: CASSQVPPGEQYF. In nucleotides, the CDR3 is TGTGCCAGCAGCCAAGTCCCACCGGGGGAGCAGTACTTC.

There are a few counts of this clonotype. The genes are TRBV29-1 and TRBJ1-2; 9 bases align to TRBD1. The CDR3 loop spans 15 amino acids. Looked up from germline, CDR1 is SQVTM and CDR2 is ANQGSEA. With V trimmed by 6 bases and J by 4 bases, 12 bases remained unmatched. The CDR3 region has the DNA TGCAGCGTCCTCCCCGGGACAGGGTTTTCCTATGGCTACACCTTC. Translating it yields CSVLPGTGFSYGYTF.

The rearrangement joins TRBV5-1 to TRBJ2-5; no firm D call. CDR1 SGHRS and CDR2 YFSETQ come from the germline V gene. V was pared by 5 bases and J by 1 base, with 6 bases between. The CDR3 sequence is 12 residues long. The CDR3 here is CASRGSQETQYF. DNA for the CDR3: TGCGCCAGCAGGGGCAGCCAAGAGACCCAGTACTTC.

This clonotype was observed once. The chain recombines TRBV29-1 with TRBJ2-2; D is unclear. The ends were cut back, 3 bases at V and 7 bases at J, with 12 bases in the middle. The CDR3 totals 13 residues. Per germline, CDR1 SQVTM and CDR2 ANQGSEA. The CDR3 loop is CSVDGLSGGELFF. In nucleotides, the CDR3 is TGCAGCGTTGATGGATTGTCGGGCGGGGAGCTGTTTTTT.